This passage covers 10 T cell receptor beta chains from one sample sequenced in a study of T cell changes during pregnancy in multiple sclerosis. Some clones are missing from TCRdb's copy, which holds only in-frame ones; the method was immunoSEQ multiplex PCR. The data show approximately 12,000 clones, approximately 90% seen once. Sequencing used CD8+ T cells from peripheral blood mononuclear cells, obtained in the second trimester of pregnancy. All receptors derive from a female donor in good health, enrolled as a control in a pregnancy study.

CDR3 amino acids: CASSWGTAPIEAFF. The CDR3 DNA follows: TGTGCCAGCAGCTGGGGGACAGCGCCCATTGAAGCTTTCTTT. V is TRBV5-6 and J is TRBJ1-1; TRBD1 matches at 7 bases. CDR1 and CDR2 from the germline V gene are SGHDT and YYEEEE. CDR3 size: 14 residues. Trimming took 3 bases from V and 7 from J; bases not matched to a gene: 9.

The gene calls are TRBV5-5 and TRBJ2-7, with TRBD1 matching 9 bases. V lost 2 bases, J lost 3 bases, and 3 bases stayed unmatched. The CDR3 runs to 14 residues. In germline, CDR1 is SGHKS, CDR2 YYEKEE (reference sequence). The chain's CDR3 is CASSFGTGSYEQYF. The CDR3 DNA reads as TGTGCCAGCAGCTTCGGGACAGGGAGCTACGAGCAGTACTTC.

The V and J genes are TRBV27 and TRBJ1-1, with D perhaps TRBD1 (6 bases). Germline loops: CDR1 MNHEY, CDR2 SMNVEV (reference sequence). Trimming took 6 bases from V and 5 from J, leaving 13 bases between them. CDR3 length equals 13 residues. The CDR3 is CASSRRGATEAFF. CDR3 DNA: TGTGCCAGCAGCCGTCGGGGGGCAACTGAAGCTTTCTTT.

This clone was detected only a few times. The chain is built from TRBV10-3 and TRBJ2-7, with 7 bases that match TRBD2. Germline-derived CDR1 and CDR2 are ENHRY and SYGVKD. The V gene end was trimmed by 2 bases and the J gene end by 4 bases; junction bases not matched to a gene: 5. This CDR3 comprises 14 residues. In DNA form, the CDR3 reads TGTGCCATCAGTGAGGGAGGCGGGGGTTACGAGCAGTACTTC. It codes for CAISEGGGGYEQYF.

The chain is built from TRBV6-4 and TRBJ2-1; 9 bases fit TRBD2. After removal of 6 bases from V and 4 bases from J, the junction contained 7 bases not matched to a gene. The germline V gene encodes CDR1 MRHNA and CDR2 SNTAGT. This CDR3 comprises 15 residues. This CDR3 reads CASSALAGTYNEQFF. In DNA form, the CDR3 reads TGTGCCAGCAGCGCACTAGCGGGTACTTACAATGAGCAGTTCTTC.

This chain uses TRBV9 with TRBJ1-2; D is uncertain. The CDR3 spans 15 residues. With 4 bases removed from V and 0 bases from J, the gap between germline ends came to 13 bases. CDR1 and CDR2 (germline): SGDLS, YYNGEE. The chain's CDR3 is CASSPPLGANYGYTF. The DNA of the CDR3 is TGTGCCAGCAGCCCCCCCCTCGGGGCTAACTATGGCTACACCTTC.

The chain employs TRBV2 and TRBJ2-1; TRBD1 matches 10 bases. CDR3 size: 15 residues. The V gene end was trimmed by 3 bases and the J gene end by 7 bases; junction bases not matched to a gene: 6. Germline V gives CDR1 SNHLY, CDR2 FYNNEI. CDR3 sequence: CASSDGQGGFNEQFF. CDR3 DNA: TGTGCCAGCAGTGATGGACAGGGGGGGTTTAATGAGCAGTTCTTC.

The chain joins TRBV14 to TRBJ2-1; D possibly corresponds to TRBD2 (5 bases). V was trimmed by 2 bases and J by 8 bases, leaving 16 bases between them. The CDR3 length is 15 residues. Germline CDR1 and CDR2: SGHDN and FVKESK. The CDR3 DNA reads as TGTGCCAGCAGCCAACTTTCTAGCCCATCGGATGAGCAGTTCTTC. It is translated as CASSQLSSPSDEQFF.

The V gene is TRBV9, the J gene TRBJ1-1; 8 nucleotides match TRBD1. The J segment lost 5 bases and the V segment lost 3 bases, leaving 9 bases of the junction unmatched. The germline V gene has CDR1 SGDLS and CDR2 YYNGEE. The CDR3 contains 15 residues. In DNA form, the CDR3 reads TGTGCCAGCAGCGAAGGGACAGGTGGAGGAACTGAAGCTTTCTTT. Residues: CASSEGTGGGTEAFF.

A single count supports this clone. The CDR3 spells CATSGIAGTYEQFF. Here the CDR3 DNA reads TGTGCCACCTCCGGGATAGCGGGAACCTATGAGCAGTTCTTC. This chain joins TRBV27 and TRBJ2-1; TRBD2 matches at 8 bases. V shed 10 bases, J shed 8 bases, and the junction held 13 bases outside the gene matches. The CDR3 consists of 14 residues. CDR1 MNHEY and CDR2 SMNVEV come from the germline V gene (reference sequence).